The T cell receptor (beta chain) under discussion was sequenced for a study of T cell responses to AZD1222 COVID-19 vaccine. Clones were sequenced by immunoSEQ multiplex PCR, and TCRdb holds only the in-frame ones, with some missing. Of about 120,000 clones in the sample, around 83% are singletons; the top ten hold less than 3.5%. This CDR3 contains 17 residues. V gave up 4 bases and J gave up 1 base, with 17 bases separating them. Germline CDR1 SGHRS, CDR2 YFSETQ. The gene calls are TRBV5-1 and TRBJ2-2, with a possible D match to TRBD1 (7 bases). The sequencing here drew on peripheral blood, taken 28 days after the second AZD1222 dose. The TCR originated in an adult who received the AZD1222 COVID-19 vaccine. Here the CDR3 reads CASSLSSGGMNTGELFF. CDR3 nucleotides: TGCGCCAGCAGCCTATCCTCAGGGGGGATGAACACCGGGGAGCTGTTTTTT.